This TCR beta chain was found in a study of blood T cells in healthy people across ages. Findings and limits, study-wide: In long-lived donors, naive CD4+ cell counts and diversity exceeded those of aged donors.

A remark on this clonotype: Its antigen is undetermined.

Those donating, healthy Caucasian individuals from Russia, were aged roughly 6 to 100. CDR3 length: 17 residues. Per the germline V gene, CDR1 is KGHSH and CDR2 is LQKENI. Next came a second PCR, run for about 7 to 12 cycles, which used a sample-barcoded 5' primer along with a J-beta primer mix. TCRdb fed the 5' RACE reads into MiXCR, producing one record per CDR3 protein. The sample consists of around 990,000 distinct CDR3 sequences, 35% to 40% of them appearing once. V usage is TRBV18 and J usage is TRBJ2-4; D may correspond to TRBD1 or TRBD2 (5 bases each). TRBJ2-5 matches the DNA end more closely, so the J call is doubtful. This TCR derives from a man aged 18-30 years in good health. The sample comprised blood. For the CDR3, the DNA is TGTGCCAGCTCACCGAGGGTAGTTGGGGCAGACCAAGAGACCCAGTACTTC. Translation: CASSPRVVGADQETQYF.